Listed below are T cell receptor beta chains from one sample, sequenced in a study of blood T cell repertoires in COVID-19. The method was immunoSEQ multiplex PCR; TCRdb's version includes in-frame clones alone and lacks a portion of them. The table records 84,000 or so clones, approximately 79% of them present only once. The sample was peripheral blood. Receptor source: an older man with acute or convalescent COVID-19. The CDR3 runs from the conserved cysteine through the conserved F or W. The order of the fields is D gene, clone size, J gene, V gene, CDR3 protein, CDR3 DNA. A D gene is named only where the DNA matches it firmly. Clone size is given for some rows only: seen once, a few or many times, or a class if the clone is expanded.

>-|-|TRBJ1-1|TRBV6-5
CASSLAPGSGEAFF
TGTGCCAGCAGCTTGGCCCCAGGGTCGGGTGAAGCTTTCTTT
>TRBD1|-|TRBJ1-2|TRBV5-1
CASSSGQGDYGYTF
TGCGCCAGCAGCTCTGGACAGGGCGACTATGGCTACACCTTC
>TRBD2|-|TRBJ2-1|TRBV3-1/TRBV3-2
CASSRRSRLAGLNNEQFF
TGTGCCAGCAGCCGTCGATCCCGACTAGCGGGGCTAAACAATGAGCAGTTCTTC
>TRBD1|-|TRBJ2-7|TRBV10-2
CASSEGTGDGYEQYF
TGCGCCAGCAGTGAGGGGACAGGGGACGGGTACGAGCAGTACTTC
>-|-|TRBJ2-7|TRBV4-1
CASSQNLGAGEQYF
TGCGCCAGCAGCCAGAATTTGGGGGCTGGTGAGCAGTACTTC
>TRBD1|many|TRBJ2-7|TRBV5-4
CASSATGGLSYEQYF
TGTGCCAGCAGCGCAACAGGGGGCCTCTCCTACGAGCAGTACTTC
>-|-|TRBJ2-2|TRBV5-5
CASSLILNTGELFF
TGTGCCAGCAGCTTGATCCTGAACACCGGGGAGCTGTTTTTT
>TRBD1|once|TRBJ2-2|TRBV10-2
CASNHKGATGELFF
TGCGCCAGCAATCATAAGGGGGCCACCGGGGAGCTGTTTTTT
>-|-|TRBJ2-5|TRBV14
CASSQGGWETQYF
TGTGCCAGCAGCCAAGGAGGCTGGGAGACCCAGTACTTC
>TRBD1|once|TRBJ2-5|TRBV18
CASSGTGGEETQYF
TGTGCCAGCTCAGGGACAGGGGGCGAAGAGACCCAGTACTTC
>TRBD1|-|TRBJ2-3|TRBV18
CASSPRDRVIADTQYF
TGTGCCAGCTCACCCCGGGACAGGGTCATCGCAGATACGCAGTATTTT
>-|-|TRBJ1-6|TRBV6-5
CASSPQGSNSPLHF
TGTGCCAGCAGTCCTCAGGGCTCAAATTCACCCCTCCACTTT
>TRBD1|-|TRBJ1-6|TRBV27
CASSLGTGWTYNSPLHF
TGTGCCAGCAGTTTAGGGACAGGGTGGACCTATAATTCACCCCTCCACTTT
>-|-|TRBJ2-3|TRBV2
CASSVEGAVSTDTQYF
TGTGCCAGCAGTGTGGAGGGGGCGGTTTCCACAGATACGCAGTATTTT
>TRBD2|once|TRBJ2-5|TRBV11-2
CASSLAGGIETQYF
TGTGCCAGCAGCTTAGCGGGGGGGATTGAGACCCAGTACTTC
>TRBD1|few|TRBJ1-5|TRBV6-5
CASSKIQGSQPQHF
TGTGCCAGCAGTAAGATACAGGGGAGCCAGCCCCAGCATTTT
>-|-|TRBJ1-1|TRBV19
CASSVYREMNTEAFF
TGTGCCAGTAGTGTGTACAGGGAGATGAACACTGAAGCTTTCTTT
>-|-|TRBJ1-6|TRBV2
CASSEPLPDNSPLHF
TGTGCCAGCAGTGAACCCCTACCGGATAATTCACCCCTCCACTTT
>-|-|TRBJ2-2|TRBV10-2
CASSDGLTNTGELFF
TGCGCCAGCAGTGACGGACTTACGAACACCGGGGAGCTGTTTTTT
>TRBD1|-|TRBJ2-1|TRBV4-1
CASSQDRAGGNEQFF
TGCGCCAGCAGCCAAGATAGGGCAGGGGGAAATGAGCAGTTCTTC
>-|-|TRBJ2-3|TRBV27
CASSFRGRVTQYF
TGTGCCAGCAGTTTCAGAGGGCGGGTTACGCAGTATTTT
>TRBD1|few|TRBJ2-7|TRBV2
CASSAQGAINEQYF
TGTGCCAGCAGTGCGCAGGGGGCGATAAACGAGCAGTACTTC